These T cell receptor beta chains were read from a single sample in a study of shared clonotypes between healthy human individuals. Generated by immunoSEQ multiplex PCR, the TCRdb table keeps only in-frame clones and is missing some. The sample carries about 1.5 million clones, approximately 98% recorded once. The sequencing sample was made of naive CD4+ T cells sorted from blood. These receptors originate from a man aged 25 to 40 in good health. The conserved cysteine and the conserved F or W are not part of the CDR3 here. Clone size appears in some rows only: once, few, many, or a class for an expanded clone.

clone_size	v_call	j_call	cdr3_aa
.	TRBV5-1	TRBJ2-3	ASSPGTGGTDTQY
.	TRBV19	TRBJ2-5	ASVQGVRETQY
.	TRBV5-1	TRBJ2-1	ASSFGSRDNEQF
.	TRBV11-2	TRBJ2-2	ASSHIKRAYTGELF
.	TRBV2	TRBJ1-5	ASSVSSQPQH
.	TRBV12-5	TRBJ2-2	ASGLALSDTGELF
.	TRBV5-1	TRBJ2-3	ASSTDRANTDTQY
.	TRBV7-3	TRBJ2-1	ASSLDPSYNEQF
.	TRBV29-1	TRBJ1-5	SAGPDSNQPQH
.	TRBV18	TRBJ2-1	ASSPQQGADNEQF
once	TRBV7-2	TRBJ2-4	ASSLAVGKNIQY
.	TRBV27	TRBJ2-4	ASSLHRGLAKNIQY
.	TRBV11-2	TRBJ2-7	ASSLVAGGHYEQY
.	TRBV28	TRBJ1-1	ASHTTGLGEAF
.	TRBV5-6	TRBJ2-3	ASSLAGASTDTQY